These T cell receptor beta chains were read from a single sample in a study of technical replicates of blood from a handful of donors. TCRdb's copy holds only in-frame clones and misses some; the assay was immunoSEQ multiplex PCR. In the table there are 65,000 to 80,000 clones, roughly 97% of which are singletons. The sample taken for sequencing was T cells isolated from PBMCs. The source is a human donor in good health. The CDR3 runs from the conserved cysteine through the conserved F or W. A D gene is named only where the DNA matches it firmly. A clone size is listed for some rows: how often the clone was seen (once, few, many), or a class if it is expanded.

TRBJ2-3 TRBD2 NA TRBV7-8 CASRLAGVIDTQYF TGTGCCAGCAGACTAGCGGGAGTGATAGATACGCAGTATTTT
TRBJ2-1 TRBD2 once TRBV9 CASSIEGLAYNEQFF TGTGCCAGCAGCATAGAAGGACTAGCCTACAATGAGCAGTTCTTC
TRBJ2-5 NA once TRBV5-6 CASSFLSKETQYF TGTGCCAGCAGCTTTCTCAGTAAAGAGACCCAGTACTTC
TRBJ2-2 TRBD1 NA TRBV7-2 CASSPGQPTGELFF TGTGCCAGCAGCCCGGGACAGCCCACCGGGGAGCTGTTTTTT
TRBJ2-3 NA once TRBV7-8 CASSLMGQVTDTQYF TGTGCCAGCAGCTTGATGGGTCAGGTTACAGATACGCAGTATTTT
TRBJ2-2 NA NA TRBV5-1 CASSALGGDTGELFF TGCGCCAGCAGCGCCCTAGGGGGGGACACCGGGGAGCTGTTTTTT
TRBJ1-1 NA NA TRBV2 CASSLGGVIAEAFF TGTGCCAGCTCCCTCGGAGGCGTTATAGCTGAAGCTTTCTTT
TRBJ2-2 TRBD2 NA TRBV28 CASSSLGTSGIHTGELFF TGTGCCAGCAGTTCGCTGGGGACTAGCGGGATCCACACCGGGGAGCTGTTTTTT
TRBJ1-1 NA NA TRBV2 CASRYTNTEAFF TGTGCCAGCAGATACACGAACACTGAAGCTTTCTTT
TRBJ2-2 NA NA TRBV5-1 CASSLVPEAPELFF TGCGCCAGCAGCTTGGTCCCTGAGGCGCCGGAGCTGTTTTTT
TRBJ2-7 TRBD1 NA TRBV5-8 CASSDYRDRVTYEQYF TGTGCCAGCAGCGATTACCGGGACAGGGTCACCTACGAGCAGTACTTC
TRBJ1-5 NA NA TRBV6-5 CASTHDRYSNQPQHF TGTGCCAGCACTCACGACAGGTATAGCAATCAGCCCCAGCATTTT
TRBJ2-7 TRBD1 NA TRBV27 CASSLDRGRYEQYF TGTGCCAGCAGTTTGGACAGGGGAAGGTACGAGCAGTACTTC
TRBJ2-1 TRBD1 NA TRBV7-8 CASSMDRPTYNEQFF TGTGCCAGCAGCATGGACAGGCCGACCTACAATGAGCAGTTCTTC
TRBJ2-1 NA NA TRBV5-4 CASSRTGGLDNEQFF TGTGCCAGCAGCCGGACGGGGGGCTTGGACAATGAGCAGTTCTTC
TRBJ2-7 TRBD1 few TRBV19 CASSLGDRFYEQYF TGTGCCAGTAGTTTAGGGGACAGGTTCTACGAGCAGTACTTC
TRBJ2-4 NA NA TRBV28 CASSLEGKINIQYF TGTGCCAGCAGTTTAGAGGGTAAAATAAACATTCAGTACTTC
TRBJ2-7 NA NA TRBV2 CASRAGVYEQYF TGTGCCAGCAGGGCAGGTGTATACGAGCAGTACTTC
TRBJ1-4 TRBD1 NA TRBV9 CASSVEGQGNEKLFF TGTGCCAGCAGCGTAGAGGGACAGGGCAATGAAAAACTGTTTTTT
TRBJ2-2 NA NA TRBV7-9 CASSFVLSGNTGELFF TGTGCCAGCAGCTTTGTTCTATCGGGGAACACCGGGGAGCTGTTTTTT
TRBJ1-1 NA NA TRBV28 CASSLPQGGSTEAFF TGTGCCAGCAGTTTACCACAGGGCGGTAGCACTGAAGCTTTCTTT
TRBJ1-4 TRBD1 NA TRBV6-1 CASSEGQGIEFGEKLFF TGTGCCAGCAGTGAAGGACAGGGGATCGAGTTCGGTGAAAAACTGTTTTTT
TRBJ1-2 NA NA TRBV4-1 CASSQGQRTDFYGYTF TGCGCCAGCAGCCAAGGCCAGCGGACGGATTTCTATGGCTACACCTTC
TRBJ2-7 TRBD2 NA TRBV4-1 CASRPLRTSETYEQYF TGCGCCAGCAGACCCCTCAGGACTAGCGAAACCTACGAGCAGTACTTC
TRBJ1-1 NA NA TRBV11-2 CASSFQGTSGTEAFF TGTGCCAGCAGCTTTCAGGGGACGAGTGGGACTGAAGCTTTCTTT